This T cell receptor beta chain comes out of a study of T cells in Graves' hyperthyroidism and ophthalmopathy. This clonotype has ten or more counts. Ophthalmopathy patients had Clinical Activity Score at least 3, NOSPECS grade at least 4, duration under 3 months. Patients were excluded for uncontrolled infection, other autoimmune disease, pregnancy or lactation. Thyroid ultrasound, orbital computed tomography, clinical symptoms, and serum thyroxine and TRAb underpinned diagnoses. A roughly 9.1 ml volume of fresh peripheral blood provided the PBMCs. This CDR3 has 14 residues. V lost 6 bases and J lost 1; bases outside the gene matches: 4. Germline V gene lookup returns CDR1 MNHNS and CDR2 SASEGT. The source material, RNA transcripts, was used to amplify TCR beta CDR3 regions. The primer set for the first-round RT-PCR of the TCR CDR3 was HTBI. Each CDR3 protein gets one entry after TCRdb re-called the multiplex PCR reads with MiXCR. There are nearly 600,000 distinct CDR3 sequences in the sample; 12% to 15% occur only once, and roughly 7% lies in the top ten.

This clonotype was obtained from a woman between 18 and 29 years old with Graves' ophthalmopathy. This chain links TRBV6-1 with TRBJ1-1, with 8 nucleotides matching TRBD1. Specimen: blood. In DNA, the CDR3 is TGTGCCAGCAGGGACAGGGTGAGGAACACTGAAGCTTTCTTT. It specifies CASRDRVRNTEAFF.